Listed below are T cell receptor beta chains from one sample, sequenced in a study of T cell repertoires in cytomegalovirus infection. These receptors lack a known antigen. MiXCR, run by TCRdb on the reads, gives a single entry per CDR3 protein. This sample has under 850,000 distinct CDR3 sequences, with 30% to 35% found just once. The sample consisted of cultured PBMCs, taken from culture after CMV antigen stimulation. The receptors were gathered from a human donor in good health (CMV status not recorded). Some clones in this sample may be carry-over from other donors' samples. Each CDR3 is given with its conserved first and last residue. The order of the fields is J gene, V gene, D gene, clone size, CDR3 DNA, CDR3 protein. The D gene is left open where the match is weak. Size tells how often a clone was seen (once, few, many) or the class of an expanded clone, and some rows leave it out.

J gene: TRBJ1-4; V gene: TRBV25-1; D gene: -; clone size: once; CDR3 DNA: TGTGCCAGCAGTGCCCACATGGGCGGCGAAAAACTGTTTTTT; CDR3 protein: CASSAHMGGEKLFF
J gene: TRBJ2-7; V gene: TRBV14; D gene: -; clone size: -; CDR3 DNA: TGTGCCAGCAGCCCCCCAAGGGAGGAGTCCTACGAGCAGTACTTC; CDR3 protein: CASSPPREESYEQYF
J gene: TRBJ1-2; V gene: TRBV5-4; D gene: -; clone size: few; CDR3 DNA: TGTGCCAGCAGCTTACGGGGGGTAATCTATGGCTACACCTTC; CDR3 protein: CASSLRGVIYGYTF
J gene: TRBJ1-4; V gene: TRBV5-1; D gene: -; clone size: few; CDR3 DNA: TGCGCCAGCAGTCCCGACCTGGGCTCAGCGGAAAAACTGTTTTTT; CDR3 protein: CASSPDLGSAEKLFF
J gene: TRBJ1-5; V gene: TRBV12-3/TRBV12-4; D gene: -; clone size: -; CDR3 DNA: TGTGCCAGCAGTTTTCAACGGGGTGATAGCAATCAGCCCCAGCATTTT; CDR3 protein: CASSFQRGDSNQPQHF
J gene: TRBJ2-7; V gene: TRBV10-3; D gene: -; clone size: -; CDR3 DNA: TGTGCCACATGGGACCACTCCTACGAGCAGTACTTC; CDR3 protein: CATWDHSYEQYF
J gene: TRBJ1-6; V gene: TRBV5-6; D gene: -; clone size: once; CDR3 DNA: TGTGCCAGCAATGAATTTCCGGGGGCGAATTCACCCCTCCACTTT; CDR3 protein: CASNEFPGANSPLHF
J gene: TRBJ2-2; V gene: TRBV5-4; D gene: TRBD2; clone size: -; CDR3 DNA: TGTGCCAGCAGCCCCGGGCGGGAGGGAACCGGGGAGCTGTTTTTT; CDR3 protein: CASSPGREGTGELFF
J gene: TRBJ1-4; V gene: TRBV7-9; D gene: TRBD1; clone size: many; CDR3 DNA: TGTGCCAGCAGCCCGACAGGGAATGAAAAACTGTTTTTT; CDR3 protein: CASSPTGNEKLFF
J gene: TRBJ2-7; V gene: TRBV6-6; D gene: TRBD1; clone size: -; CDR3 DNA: TGTGCCAGCAGTTACTCCCCCCTCGGGACAGCCTCCTACGAGCAGTACTTC; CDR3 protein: CASSYSPLGTASYEQYF
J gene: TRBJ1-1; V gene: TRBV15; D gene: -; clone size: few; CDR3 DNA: TGTGCCACCAGCAGAGATTTTTGGGGGGAACTTAACACTGAAGCTTTCTTT; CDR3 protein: CATSRDFWGELNTEAFF
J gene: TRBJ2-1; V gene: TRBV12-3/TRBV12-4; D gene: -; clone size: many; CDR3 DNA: TGTGCCAGCAGTTTATATAGCAATGAGCAGTTCTTC; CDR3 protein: CASSLYSNEQFF
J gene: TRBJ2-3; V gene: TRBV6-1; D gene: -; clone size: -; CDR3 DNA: TGTGCCAGCAGTCTCATCTGGAATACGCAGTATTTT; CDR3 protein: CASSLIWNTQYF
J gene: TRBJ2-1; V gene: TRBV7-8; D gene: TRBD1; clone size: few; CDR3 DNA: TGTGCCAGCAGCCCACTAGACAGGGGCTCCTACAATGAGCAGTTCTTC; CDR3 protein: CASSPLDRGSYNEQFF
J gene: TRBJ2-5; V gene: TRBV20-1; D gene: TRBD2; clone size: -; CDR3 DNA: TGCAGTGCTAGAGGGGAGGGGTCGGAAGAGACCCAGTACTTC; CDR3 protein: CSARGEGSEETQYF
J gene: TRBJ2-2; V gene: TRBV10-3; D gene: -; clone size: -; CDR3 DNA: TGTGCCGTCAGGACCCCGCTGGGGCCCACCGGGGAGCTGTTTTTT; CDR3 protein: CAVRTPLGPTGELFF
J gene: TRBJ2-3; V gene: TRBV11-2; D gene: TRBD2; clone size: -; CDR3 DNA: TGTGCCAGCAGCTCAGCTATAGCGGGGCTCACAGAGACGCAGTATTTT; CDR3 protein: CASSSAIAGLTETQYF
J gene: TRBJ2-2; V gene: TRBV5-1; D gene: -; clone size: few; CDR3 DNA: TGCGCCAGCAGCACTGAAACAGGCACCGGGGAGCTGTTTTTT; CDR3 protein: CASSTETGTGELFF
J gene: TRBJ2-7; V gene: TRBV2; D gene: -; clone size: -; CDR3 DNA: TGTGCCAGCAGGGGGAAACGGGAGCAGTACTTC; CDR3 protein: CASRGKREQYF
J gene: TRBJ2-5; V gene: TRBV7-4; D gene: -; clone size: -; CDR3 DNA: TGTGCCAGCAGCTCCGCCGGTGGAGGGGGCGTAGAGACCCAGTACTTC; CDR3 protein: CASSSAGGGGVETQYF
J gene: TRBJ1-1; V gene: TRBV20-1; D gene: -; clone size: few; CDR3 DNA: TGCAGTGCCAAGCGGGGGGCTATGAACACTGAAGCTTTCTTT; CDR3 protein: CSAKRGAMNTEAFF
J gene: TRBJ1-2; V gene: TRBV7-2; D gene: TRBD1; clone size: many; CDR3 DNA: TGTGCCAGCAGCTTTGGACAGGATTCTTGGAGTTTCACCTTC; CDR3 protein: CASSFGQDSWSFTF
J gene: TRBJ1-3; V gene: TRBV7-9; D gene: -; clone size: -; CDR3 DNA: TGTGCCAGCAGCCACCGGAGTACTGCTGGAAACACCATATATTTT; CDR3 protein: CASSHRSTAGNTIYF
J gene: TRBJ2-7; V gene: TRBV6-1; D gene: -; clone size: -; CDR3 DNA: TGTGCCAGCTGGACGACAGGTAACTACGAGCAGTACTTC; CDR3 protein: CASWTTGNYEQYF
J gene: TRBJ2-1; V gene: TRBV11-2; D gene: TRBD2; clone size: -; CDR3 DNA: TGTGCCAGCAGCAGCATTGCGGCGGGAGGCAGAGAGCAGTTCTTC; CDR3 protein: CASSSIAAGGREQFF
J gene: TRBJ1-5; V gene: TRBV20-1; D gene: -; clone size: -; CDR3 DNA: TGCAGTGCTGGAATGGAGGGGAATCAGCCCCAGCATTTT; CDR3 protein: CSAGMEGNQPQHF
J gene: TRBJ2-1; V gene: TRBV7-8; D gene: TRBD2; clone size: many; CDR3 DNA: TGTGCCAGCAGCTTAGAACGACTAGCGGGAGGGCCCCACAATGAGCAGTTCTTC; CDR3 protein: CASSLERLAGGPHNEQFF
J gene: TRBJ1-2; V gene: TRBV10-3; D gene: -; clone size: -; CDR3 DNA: TGTGCCATCAGGGTGGCGGGGACCAATGGCTACACCTTC; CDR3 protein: CAIRVAGTNGYTF
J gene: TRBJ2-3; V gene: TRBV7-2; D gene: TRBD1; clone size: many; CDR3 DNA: TGTGCCAGCAGCTGGGACAGATCTAGCACAGATACGCAGTATTTT; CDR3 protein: CASSWDRSSTDTQYF
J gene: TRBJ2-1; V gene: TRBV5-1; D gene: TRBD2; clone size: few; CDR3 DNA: TGCGCCAGCAGCTTGGATACAGCGGGGGGATACAATGAGCAGTTCTTC; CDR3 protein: CASSLDTAGGYNEQFF
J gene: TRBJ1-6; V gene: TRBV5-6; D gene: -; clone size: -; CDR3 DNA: TGTGCCAGCAGCTTGACCGCGGATTCACCCCTCCACTTT; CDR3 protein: CASSLTADSPLHF
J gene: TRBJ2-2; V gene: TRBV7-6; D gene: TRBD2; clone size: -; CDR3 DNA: TGTGCCAGCAGCTCACGGGGGGGAGCCGGGGAGCTGTTTTTT; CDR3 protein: CASSSRGGAGELFF
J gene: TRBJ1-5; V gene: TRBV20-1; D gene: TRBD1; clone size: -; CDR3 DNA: TGCAGTGCTAGAGGCGACAGGGGTAAGGGCAATCAGCCCCAGCATTTT; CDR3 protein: CSARGDRGKGNQPQHF
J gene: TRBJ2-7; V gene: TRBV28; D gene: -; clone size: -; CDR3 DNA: TGTGCCAGCAGTTTGACAGCCCCCTGGGAGGAGCAGTACTTC; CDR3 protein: CASSLTAPWEEQYF
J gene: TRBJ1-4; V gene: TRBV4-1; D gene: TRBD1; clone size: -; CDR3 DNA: TGCGCCAGCAGCCAGATGACAGGGGGCATCGCAACTAATGAAAAACTGTTTTTT; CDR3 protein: CASSQMTGGIATNEKLFF
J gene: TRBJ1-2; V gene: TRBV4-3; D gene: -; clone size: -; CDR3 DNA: TGCGCCAGCAGCCAAGACCCCGAGGGCAGCTACTATGGCTACACCTTC; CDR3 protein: CASSQDPEGSYYGYTF
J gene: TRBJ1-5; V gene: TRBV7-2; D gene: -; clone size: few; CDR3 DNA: TGTGCCAGCAGGAGATGGTCTAGCAGCAATCAGCCCCAGCATTTT; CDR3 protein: CASRRWSSSNQPQHF
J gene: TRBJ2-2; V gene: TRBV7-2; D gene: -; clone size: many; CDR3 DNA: TGTGCCAGCAGCTTAGCGCCCAGGGCGGGCGGGGAGCTGTTTTTT; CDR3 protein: CASSLAPRAGGELFF
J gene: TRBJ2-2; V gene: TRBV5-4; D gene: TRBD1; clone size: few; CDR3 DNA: TGTGCCAGCAGCGGACAGGGGGGGGCCGGGGAGCTGTTTTTT; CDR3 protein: CASSGQGGAGELFF
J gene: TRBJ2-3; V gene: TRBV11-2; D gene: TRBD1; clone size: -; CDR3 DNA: TGTGCCAGCAGCGGAGGGACAGGGGCCCCAGATACGCAGTATTTT; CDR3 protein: CASSGGTGAPDTQYF
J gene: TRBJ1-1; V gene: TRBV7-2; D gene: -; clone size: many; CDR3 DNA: TGTGCCAGCAGCTCAGGGACGGCGAACACTGAAGCTTTCTTT; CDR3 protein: CASSSGTANTEAFF
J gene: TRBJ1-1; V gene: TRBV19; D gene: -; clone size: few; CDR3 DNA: TGTGCCAGTAGTGCCGCACTGGTCCACGCTGAAGCTTTCTTT; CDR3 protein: CASSAALVHAEAFF
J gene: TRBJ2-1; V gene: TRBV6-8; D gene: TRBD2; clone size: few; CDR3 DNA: TGTGCCAGCAGTCCGACTAGCGGGGGACTATCCTACAATGAGCAGTTCTTC; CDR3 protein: CASSPTSGGLSYNEQFF
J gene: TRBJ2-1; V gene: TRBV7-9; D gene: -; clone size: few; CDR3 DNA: TGTGCCAGCAGCTTACTTCGGTCCTTGGGCCCGAGCTCCTACAATGAGCAGTTCTTC; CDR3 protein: CASSLLRSLGPSSYNEQFF
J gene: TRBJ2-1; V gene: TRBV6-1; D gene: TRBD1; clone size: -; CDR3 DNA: TGTGCCAGCAGGCCGCTGACAGGGCCGGTCTTC; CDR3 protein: CASRPLTGPVF
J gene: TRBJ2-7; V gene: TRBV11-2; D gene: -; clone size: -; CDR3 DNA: TGTGCCAGCAGCTTAACTGGGGAGGAGCAGTACTTC; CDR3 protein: CASSLTGEEQYF
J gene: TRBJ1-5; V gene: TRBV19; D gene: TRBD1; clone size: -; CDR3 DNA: TGTGCCAGTAGCGGGGGGAGACAGGGCCGTGCGCCCCAGCATTTT; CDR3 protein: CASSGGRQGRAPQHF
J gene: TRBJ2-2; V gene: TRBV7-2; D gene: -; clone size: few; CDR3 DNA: TGTGCCAGCAGCTTAGCGACCGAGGAGCTGTTTTTT; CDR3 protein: CASSLATEELFF
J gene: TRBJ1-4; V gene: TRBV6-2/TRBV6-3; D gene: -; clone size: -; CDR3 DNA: TGTGCCAGCAGTTACTCGCGGGCGATGGTAAAACTGTTTTTT; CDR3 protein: CASSYSRAMVKLFF
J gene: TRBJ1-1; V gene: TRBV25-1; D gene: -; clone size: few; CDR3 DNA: TGTGCCAGCAGTGAAGGGCACAGGGAAGCTTTCTTT; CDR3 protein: CASSEGHREAFF
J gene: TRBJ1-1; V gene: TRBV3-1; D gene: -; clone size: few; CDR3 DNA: TGTGCCAGCAGCCAAGCGGGGGGGCTCGGTACTGAAGCTTTCTTT; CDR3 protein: CASSQAGGLGTEAFF
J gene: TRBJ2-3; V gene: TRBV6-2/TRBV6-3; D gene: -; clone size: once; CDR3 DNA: TGTGCCAGCGCCCTGCGGGGCGCAGATACGCAGTATTTT; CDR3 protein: CASALRGADTQYF
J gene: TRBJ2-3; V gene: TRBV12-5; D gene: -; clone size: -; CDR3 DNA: TGTGCTAGTGGTTTGACCGCCGACGGAATCCCCCGGACAGATACGCAGTATTTT; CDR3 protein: CASGLTADGIPRTDTQYF
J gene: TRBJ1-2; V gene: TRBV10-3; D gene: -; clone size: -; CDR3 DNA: TGTGCCACCCCTTCCGGGGGCGGCAGCGAAAGTGGCTACACCTTC; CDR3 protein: CATPSGGGSESGYTF
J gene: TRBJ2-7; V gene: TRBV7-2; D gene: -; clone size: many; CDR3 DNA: TGTGCCAGCAGCTTAGTGTCGTCCGCCCCTTTCTACGAGCAGTACTTC; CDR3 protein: CASSLVSSAPFYEQYF
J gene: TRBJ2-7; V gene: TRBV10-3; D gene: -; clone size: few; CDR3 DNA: TGTGCCATCAGTGCCGACTTGCAATCCTACGAGCAGTACTTC; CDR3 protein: CAISADLQSYEQYF
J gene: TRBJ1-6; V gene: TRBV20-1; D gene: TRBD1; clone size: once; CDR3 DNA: TGCAGTGCGCCGGACAGGGACAGCAATTCACCCCTCCACTTT; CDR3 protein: CSAPDRDSNSPLHF
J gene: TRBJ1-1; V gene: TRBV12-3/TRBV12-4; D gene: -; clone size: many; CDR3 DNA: TGTGCCAGCAGTTTAGGGGCTGAAGCTTTCTTT; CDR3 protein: CASSLGAEAFF
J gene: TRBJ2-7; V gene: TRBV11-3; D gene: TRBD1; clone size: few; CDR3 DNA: TGTGCCAGCAGCTTGGAGGGACAGGGCCACGAGCAGTACTTC; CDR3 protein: CASSLEGQGHEQYF